These 2 T cell receptor beta chains share one sample of origin, sequenced in a study of T cells in Graves' hyperthyroidism and ophthalmopathy. Amplified regions were TCR beta CDR3 sequences from RNA transcripts. A first-round RT-PCR of the TCR CDR3 used the HTBI primer set. Using its own MiXCR run on the multiplex PCR reads, TCRdb lists one record per CDR3 protein. The sample contains around 450,000 distinct CDR3 sequences, around a sixth of which appear only once. The source material was blood. All receptors derive from a woman aged 18 to 35 with Graves' hyperthyroidism.

This clonotype occurred many times. The CDR3 DNA reads as TGTGCCAGCAGGGGGGGGAGAGAGACCCAGTACTTC. It is translated as CASRGGRETQYF. The chain uses TRBV2 and TRBJ2-5, with TRBD2 matching 7 bases. The CDR3 extends over 12 amino acids. The germline CDR1 and CDR2 sequences are SNHLY and FYNNEI. V was pared by 6 bases and J by 4 bases, with 2 bases of the junction left unmatched.

The chain couples TRBV11-2 to TRBJ2-7, with a weak D call TRBD2 (6 bases). CDR1 and CDR2 (germline): SGHAT, FQNNGV. Trimming stripped 0 bases from V and 6 bases from J, with 9 bases between. CDR3 length equals 13 residues. CDR3 nucleotides: TGTGCCAGCAGCTTAGAGGGGGGATCCGAGCAGTACTTC. It is translated as CASSLEGGSEQYF.